This TCR beta chain appears in the sequencing data of a study of shared clonotypes between healthy human individuals. Regarding this clone: The antigen remains undetermined.

From CD4+ cells came CD45RA+ naive and CD45RA-negative memory subsets. V lost 2 bases to trimming and J lost 10 bases, with 10 bases between them. The CDR3 has 12 residues. Germline assignment: CDR1 SGHRS and CDR2 YFSETQ. Authors' analysis steps: ImmunoSEQ supplied junction-only sequences lacking quality scores, so filtering was different. Profiled with immunoSEQ multiplex PCR; TCRdb holds only in-frame clones, not every one. The V and J calls and clone size are taken from that table; D and trimming were inferred from the DNA. The sample lists around 1.1 million clones, approximately 80% occurring once. General observations from the study: Unshared clonotypes carried lower generation probabilities than those common to all four donors. Across subsets, estimated richness was generally greater for naive than for memory populations.

The J gene is TRBJ2-1, the V gene TRBV5-1; D is perhaps TRBD2 (6 bases). Input material: memory CD4+ T cells from PBMCs. Noted subset: CD45RA-negative fraction. The source of this sequence is a man between 18 and 29 years old in good health. Some clones in this sample may be carry-over from other donors' samples. CDR3 nucleotides: TGCGCCAGCAGCTTACTAGCAGGAGAGCAGTTCTTC. Its protein product is CASSLLAGEQFF.